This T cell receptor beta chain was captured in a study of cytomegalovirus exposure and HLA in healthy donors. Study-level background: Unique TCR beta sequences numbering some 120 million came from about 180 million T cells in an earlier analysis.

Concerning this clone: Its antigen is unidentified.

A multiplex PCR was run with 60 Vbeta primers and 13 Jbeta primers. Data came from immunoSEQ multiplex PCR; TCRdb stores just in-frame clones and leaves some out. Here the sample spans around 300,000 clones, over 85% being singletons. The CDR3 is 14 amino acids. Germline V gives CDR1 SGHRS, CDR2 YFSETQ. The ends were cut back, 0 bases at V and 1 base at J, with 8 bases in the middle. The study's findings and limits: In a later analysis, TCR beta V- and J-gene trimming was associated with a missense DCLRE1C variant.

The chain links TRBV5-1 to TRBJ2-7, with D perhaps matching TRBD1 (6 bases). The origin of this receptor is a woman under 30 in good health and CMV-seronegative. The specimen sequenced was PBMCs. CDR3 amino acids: CASSLVDSSYEQYF. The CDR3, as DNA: TGCGCCAGCAGCTTGGTGGACAGTTCCTACGAGCAGTACTTC. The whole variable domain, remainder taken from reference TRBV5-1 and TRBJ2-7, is KAGVTQTPRYLIKTRGQQVTLSCSPISGHRSVSWYQQTPGQGLQFLFEYFSETQRNKGNFPGRFSGRQFSNSRSEMNVSTLELGDSALYLCASSLVDSSYEQYFGPGTRLTVT.